The 14 T cell receptor beta chains below come from one sample, sequenced in a study of cytomegalovirus exposure and HLA in healthy donors. The PCR made use of 60 Vbeta and 13 Jbeta primers. The repertoire was sequenced with immunoSEQ multiplex PCR; TCRdb's copy has only in-frame clones and lacks some. The sample has about 180,000 clones; approximately 82% are singletons. The sample was PBMCs. These receptors all stem from a girl aged 2 to 10 in good health and CMV-seropositive.

This clone appeared a few times. The J gene is TRBJ1-1, the V gene TRBV19, with 8 bases aligning to TRBD1. With 3 bases clipped from V and 6 bases from J, the junction kept 6 bases outside the gene matches. Germline CDR1 reads LNHDA; CDR2 reads SQIVND (reference sequence). CDR3 size: 14 residues. The CDR3 coding sequence is TGTGCCAGTAGTATTTCGAGACAGGGGTCTGAAGCTTTCTTT. The encoded protein is CASSISRQGSEAFF.

CDR3: CASSSTGNANSPLHF. CDR3 DNA: TGTGCCAGCAGCAGTACAGGGAACGCAAATTCACCCCTCCACTTT. This chain links TRBV5-4 with TRBJ1-6, with D perhaps matching TRBD1 (6 bases). This CDR3 has 15 amino acids. V was cut by 4 bases and J by 7 bases, with 15 bases left in between. The germline CDR1 and CDR2 sequences are SGHNT and YYREEE (reference sequence).

The chain combines TRBV30 with TRBJ2-7; D may be TRBD2 (5 bases). The length of the CDR3 is 15 residues. The V end lost 2 bases, the J end lost 9 bases, and 23 bases lay between the germline ends. Germline assignment: CDR1 GTSNPN and CDR2 SVGIG (reference sequence). The DNA of the CDR3 is TGTGCCTGGAGTCCTCCTGTGGGAGCCCCTGGTAGGCAGTACTTC. This codes for CAWSPPVGAPGRQYF.

This clone was counted only a few times. The genes are TRBV6-5 and TRBJ1-1; D is possibly TRBD1 (5 bases). V was pared by 6 bases and J by 1 base, with 12 bases between. The CDR3 extends over 14 amino acids. CDR1 and CDR2 from the germline V gene are MNHEY and SVGAGI. CDR3 in amino acids: CASRNRRENTEAFF. The CDR3 DNA reads TGTGCCAGCAGAAACCGCAGGGAGAACACTGAAGCTTTCTTT.

The chain has TRBV6-1 and TRBJ2-5, with D possibly matching TRBD2 (5 bases). The CDR3 is made up of 13 amino acids. Germline V gene data show CDR1 as MNHNS and CDR2 as SASEGT. Trimming stripped 6 bases from V and 2 bases from J, with 10 bases between. CDR3 in amino acids: CASRAGVQETQYF. The DNA for the CDR3 is TGTGCCAGCAGAGCCGGGGTACAAGAGACCCAGTACTTC.

The chain joins TRBV27 to TRBJ2-2, with a possible D match to TRBD1 (6 bases). The CDR3 totals 14 residues. Looked up from germline, CDR1 is MNHEY and CDR2 is SMNVEV (reference sequence). The V and J ends lost 6 bases and 6 bases respectively, with 14 bases between them. Here the CDR3 DNA reads TGTGCCAGCAGGGATTACAGGGCGGCCGGGGAGCTGTTTTTT. Its translation: CASRDYRAAGELFF.

The chain couples TRBV14 to TRBJ2-5, with 11 bases lining up with TRBD2. This CDR3 has 19 amino acids. CDR1 is SGHDN and CDR2 is FVKESK in the germline V gene. J lost 4 bases, V lost 0 bases, and 13 bases had no gene match. CDR3 DNA sequence: TGTGCCAGCAGCCAAGATCGGGCTAGCGGGAGGTTGGACCCAGAGACCCAGTACTTC. Translation: CASSQDRASGRLDPETQYF.

This sequence joins TRBV9 and TRBJ1-1; the D is unclear. V lost 1 base and J lost 4, with 11 bases in between. CDR3 length: 14 amino acids. CDR1 and CDR2 (germline): SGDLS, YYNGEE. The CDR3 region has the DNA TGTGCCAGCAGCGTAATGCAGGCGAGCACTGAAGCTTTCTTT. It translates to CASSVMQASTEAFF.

This clone was counted once. The rearrangement joins TRBV5-4 to TRBJ1-2, with 10 bases aligning to TRBD1. Trimming at V came to 3 bases and at J to 6 bases, leaving 14 bases not matched to a gene. Germline V CDR1 and CDR2: SGHNT, YYREEE (reference sequence). The CDR3 extends over 17 amino acids. CDR3 loop: CASSSGPLGQGRHGYTF. The CDR3, as DNA: TGTGCCAGCAGCTCCGGCCCCCTGGGACAGGGGAGGCATGGCTACACCTTC.

The genes are TRBV5-1 and TRBJ2-7; 11 nucleotides line up with TRBD2. This CDR3 contains 14 residues. In germline, CDR1 is SGHRS, CDR2 YFSETQ. The ends lost 3 bases at V and 3 bases at J; junction bases unmatched: 2. This CDR3 reads CASSYGTSGYEQYF. In DNA form, the CDR3 reads TGCGCCAGCAGCTACGGGACTAGCGGCTACGAGCAGTACTTC.

The V and J genes are TRBV19 and TRBJ1-1; 9 bases fit TRBD1. CDR3 length: 12 amino acids. CDR1 is LNHDA, CDR2 SQIVND, per germline (reference sequence). V shed 8 bases and J 5 bases; nucleotides not matched to a gene: 3. As DNA, the CDR3 is TGTGCCAGTCGGGGACAGGGTACTGAAGCTTTCTTT. Translated: CASRGQGTEAFF.

The chain employs TRBV7-8 and TRBJ2-3; D may be TRBD2 (7 bases). Trimming took off 5 bases at V and 4 bases at J, with 19 bases between the two ends. Per germline, CDR1 SGHVS and CDR2 FQNEAQ. The CDR3 runs to 16 residues. CDR3: CASSLSRGASADTQYF. The CDR3 region has the DNA TGTGCCAGCAGCCTCAGTCGGGGGGCGTCAGCAGATACGCAGTATTTT. Using reference TRBV7-8 and TRBJ2-3 for the parts outside the CDR3, the full variable domain is GAGVSQSPRYKVAKRGQDVALRCDPISGHVSLFWYQQALGQGPEFLTYFQNEAQLDKSGLPSDRFFAERPEGSVSTLKIQRTQQEDSAVYLCASSLSRGASADTQYFGPGTRLTVL.

The rearrangement joins TRBV30 to TRBJ1-3; D unresolved. The germline V gene encodes CDR1 GTSNPN and CDR2 SVGIG (reference sequence). The germline V and J ends were trimmed by 1 base and 6 bases, with 10 bases remaining between them. The CDR3 has 13 residues. In DNA form, the CDR3 reads TGTGCCTGGAGTGCAGGACTTTCAAACACCATATATTTT. It yields the protein CAWSAGLSNTIYF.

This clone appeared a few times. The chain joins TRBV10-1 to TRBJ1-2; 9 positions match TRBD1. V was clipped by 2 bases and J by 5 bases; unmatched bases: 0. The CDR3 runs to 13 residues. Germline V gene data show CDR1 as WNHNN and CDR2 as SYGVQD (reference sequence). The CDR3 loop reads CASSEDRGYGYTF. As DNA, the CDR3 is TGCGCCAGCAGTGAGGACAGGGGGTATGGCTACACCTTC.